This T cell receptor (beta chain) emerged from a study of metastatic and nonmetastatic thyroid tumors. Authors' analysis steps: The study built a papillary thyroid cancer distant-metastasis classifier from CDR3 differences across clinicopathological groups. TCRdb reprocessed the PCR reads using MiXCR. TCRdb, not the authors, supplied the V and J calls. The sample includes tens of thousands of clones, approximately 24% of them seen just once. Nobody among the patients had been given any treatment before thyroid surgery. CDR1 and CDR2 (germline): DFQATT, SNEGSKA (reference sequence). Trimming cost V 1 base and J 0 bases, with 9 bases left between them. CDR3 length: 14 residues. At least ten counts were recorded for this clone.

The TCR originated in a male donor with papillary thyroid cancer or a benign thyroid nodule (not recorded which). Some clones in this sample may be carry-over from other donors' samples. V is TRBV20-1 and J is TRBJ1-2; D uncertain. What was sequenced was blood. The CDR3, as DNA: TGCAGTGCTAGAGGCTCGTCACCTAACTATGGCTACACCTTC. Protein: CSARGSSPNYGYTF.